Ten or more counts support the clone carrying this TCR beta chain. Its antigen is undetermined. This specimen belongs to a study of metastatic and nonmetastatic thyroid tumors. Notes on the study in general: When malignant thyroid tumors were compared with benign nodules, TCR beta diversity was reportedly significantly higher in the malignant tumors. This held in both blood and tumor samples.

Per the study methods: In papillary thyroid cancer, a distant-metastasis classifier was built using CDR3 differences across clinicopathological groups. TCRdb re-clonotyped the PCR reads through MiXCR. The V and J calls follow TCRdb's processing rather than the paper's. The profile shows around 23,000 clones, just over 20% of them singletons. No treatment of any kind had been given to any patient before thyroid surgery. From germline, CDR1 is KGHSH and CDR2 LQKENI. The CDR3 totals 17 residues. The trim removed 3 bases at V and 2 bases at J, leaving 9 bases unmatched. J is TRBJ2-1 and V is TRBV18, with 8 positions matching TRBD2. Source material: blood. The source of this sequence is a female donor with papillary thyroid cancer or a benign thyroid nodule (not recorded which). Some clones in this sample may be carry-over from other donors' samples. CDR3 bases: TGTGCCAGCTCACCGGTGTCCGGGGGGGGAGCCTACAATGAGCAGTTCTTC. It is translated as CASSPVSGGGAYNEQFF.